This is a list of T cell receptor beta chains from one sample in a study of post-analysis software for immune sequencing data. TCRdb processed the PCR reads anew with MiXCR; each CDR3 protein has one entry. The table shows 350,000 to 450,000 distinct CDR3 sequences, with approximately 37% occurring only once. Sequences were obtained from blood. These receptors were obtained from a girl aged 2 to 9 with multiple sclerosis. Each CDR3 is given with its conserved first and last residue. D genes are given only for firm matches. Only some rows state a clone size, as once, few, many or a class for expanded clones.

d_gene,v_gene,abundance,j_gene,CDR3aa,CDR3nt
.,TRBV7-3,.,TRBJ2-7,CASSSQRTPPYEQYF,TGTGCCAGCAGCTCCCAAAGGACACCGCCCTACGAGCAGTACTTC
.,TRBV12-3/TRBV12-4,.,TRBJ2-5,CASSPTTGGRTQYF,TGTGCCAGCAGCCCGACGACCGGTGGACGGACCCAGTACTTC
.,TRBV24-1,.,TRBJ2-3,CATSTTVADTQYF,TGTGCCACCAGTACGACCGTGGCAGATACGCAGTATTTT
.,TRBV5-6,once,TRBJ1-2,CASSLFAGSDGYTF,TGTGCCAGCAGCTTGTTCGCGGGTTCGGATGGCTACACCTTC
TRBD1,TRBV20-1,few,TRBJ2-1,CSAREPTGSTYNEQFF,TGCAGTGCTAGAGAACCGACAGGGTCCACCTACAATGAGCAGTTCTTC
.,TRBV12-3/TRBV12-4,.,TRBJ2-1,CASSFPPYKSSYNEQFF,TGTGCCAGCAGTTTCCCTCCATATAAGAGCTCCTACAATGAGCAGTTCTTC
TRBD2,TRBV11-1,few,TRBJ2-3,CASSLTPLAGITDTQYF,TGTGCCAGCAGCTTAACCCCCCTAGCGGGGATCACAGATACGCAGTATTTT
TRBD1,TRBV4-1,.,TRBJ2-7,CASSLGQDHYEQYF,TGCGCCAGCAGCCTCGGACAGGATCACTACGAGCAGTACTTC
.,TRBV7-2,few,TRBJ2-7,CASSFERIGSYEQYF,TGTGCCAGCAGCTTCGAGCGCATAGGCTCCTACGAGCAGTACTTC
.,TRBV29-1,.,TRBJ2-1,CSAGDWSSYNEQFF,TGCAGCGCTGGGGACTGGAGCTCCTACAATGAGCAGTTCTTC
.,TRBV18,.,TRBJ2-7,CASSPVIGQSSYEQYF,TGTGCCAGCTCACCAGTGATAGGGCAGAGCTCCTACGAGCAGTACTTC
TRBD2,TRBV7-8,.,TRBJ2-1,CASSRRLAGNEQFF,TGTGCCAGCAGCAGAAGACTAGCGGGGAATGAGCAGTTCTTC
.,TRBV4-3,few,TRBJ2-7,CASSQAAGSYEQYF,TGCGCCAGCAGCCAGGCAGCAGGGTCCTACGAGCAGTACTTC
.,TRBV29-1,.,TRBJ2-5,CSVATGGTQYF,TGCAGCGTTGCTACTGGAGGGACCCAGTACTTC
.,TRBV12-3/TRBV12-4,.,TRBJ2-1,CACSPRAVTRGRQYNEQFF,TGTGCCTGCAGCCCCAGGGCCGTCACTCGGGGGAGGCAATACAATGAGCAGTTCTTC
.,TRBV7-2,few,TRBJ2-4,CASSLGAVLAKNIQYF,TGTGCCAGCAGCTTAGGAGCGGTACTAGCCAAAAACATTCAGTACTTC
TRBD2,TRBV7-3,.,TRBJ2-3,CASSQTSGGDTQYF,TGTGCCAGCAGCCAAACTAGCGGGGGAGATACGCAGTATTTT
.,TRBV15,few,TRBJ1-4,CATSKTAMMFEKLFF,TGTGCCACCAGCAAGACGGCTATGATGTTTGAAAAACTGTTTTTT
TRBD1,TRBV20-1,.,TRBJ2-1,CSAAPPGQNEQFF,TGCAGTGCTGCGCCCCCGGGACAGAATGAGCAGTTCTTC
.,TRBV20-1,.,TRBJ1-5,CSASKFSGKSNQPQHF,TGCAGTGCCAGCAAGTTCTCGGGGAAGAGCAATCAGCCCCAGCATTTT
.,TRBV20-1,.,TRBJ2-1,CSAPLEESLYNEQFF,TGCAGTGCCCCTCTAGAAGAATCCCTCTACAATGAGCAGTTCTTC
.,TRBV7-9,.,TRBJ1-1,CASSLAGGAFF,TGTGCCAGCAGCTTAGCAGGGGGTGCTTTCTTT
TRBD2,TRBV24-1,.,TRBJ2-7,CATSDLGKRESYEQYF,TGTGCCACCAGTGATTTGGGTAAGCGGGAGAGCTACGAGCAGTACTTC
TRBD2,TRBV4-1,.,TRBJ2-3,CASSQDRAGTTDTQYF,TGCGCCAGCAGCCAAGATCGAGCGGGGACCACAGATACGCAGTATTTT
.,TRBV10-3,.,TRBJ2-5,CAIMGGPGETQYF,TGTGCCATCATGGGGGGGCCGGGAGAGACCCAGTACTTC
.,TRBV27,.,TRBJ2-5,CASSFSRSSQETQYF,TGTGCCAGCAGTTTTAGCCGGAGCTCCCAAGAGACCCAGTACTTC
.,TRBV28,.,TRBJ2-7,CASSPLGTTRSYEQYF,TGTGCCAGCAGTCCGCTGGGAACGACACGGTCATACGAGCAGTACTTC
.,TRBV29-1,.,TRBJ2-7,CSVQGWDEQYF,TGCAGCGTGCAGGGTTGGGACGAGCAGTACTTC
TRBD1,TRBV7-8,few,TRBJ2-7,CASSLAWGQGNYEQYF,TGTGCCAGCAGCTTAGCTTGGGGACAGGGGAACTACGAGCAGTACTTC
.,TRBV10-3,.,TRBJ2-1,CAISEKGSYNEQFF,TGTGCCATCAGTGAGAAGGGCTCCTACAATGAGCAGTTCTTC
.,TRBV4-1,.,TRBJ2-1,CASSHHTWDEQFF,TGCGCCAGCAGCCATCATACATGGGATGAGCAGTTCTTC
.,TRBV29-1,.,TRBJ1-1,CSVAQLGWNTEAFF,TGCAGCGTGGCCCAGCTGGGTTGGAACACTGAAGCTTTCTTT
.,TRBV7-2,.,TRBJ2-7,CASSSDGGRRYF,TGTGCCAGCAGCTCGGACGGAGGACGAAGGTACTTC
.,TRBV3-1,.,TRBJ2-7,CASSQGSSYEQYF,TGTGCCAGCAGCCAAGGCAGTTCCTACGAGCAGTACTTC
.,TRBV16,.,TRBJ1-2,CASSQSTGGEGYTF,TGTGCCAGCAGCCAATCCACAGGCGGAGAGGGCTACACCTTC
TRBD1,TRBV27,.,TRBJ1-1,CASSRDRSNTEAFF,TGTGCCAGCAGCCGGGACAGGTCGAACACTGAAGCTTTCTTT
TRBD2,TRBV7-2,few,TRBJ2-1,CASSLWGPGLGHNEQFF,TGTGCCAGCAGCTTATGGGGGCCGGGACTAGGACACAATGAGCAGTTCTTC
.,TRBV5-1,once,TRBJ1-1,CASSLIAQTTEAFF,TGCGCCAGCAGCTTGATTGCCCAGACCACTGAAGCTTTCTTT
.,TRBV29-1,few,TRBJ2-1,CSVVIGEQFF,TGCAGCGTTGTAATAGGTGAGCAGTTCTTC
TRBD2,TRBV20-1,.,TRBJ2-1,CSARDSTSGRRYEQFF,TGCAGTGCTAGAGATTCGACTAGCGGGAGGCGGTATGAGCAGTTCTTC
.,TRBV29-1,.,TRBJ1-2,CSVEEESGNYGYTF,TGCAGCGTTGAAGAGGAGTCAGGGAACTATGGCTACACCTTC
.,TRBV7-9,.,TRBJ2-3,CASSLAGYYMTDTQYF,TGTGCCAGCAGCTTGGCGGGATACTATATGACAGATACGCAGTATTTT
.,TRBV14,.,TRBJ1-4,CASSQDRVSGEKLFF,TGTGCCAGCAGCCAAGACAGGGTTTCCGGTGAAAAACTGTTTTTT
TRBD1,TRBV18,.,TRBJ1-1,CASSPGQVGTEAFF,TGTGCCAGCTCACCTGGACAGGTTGGCACTGAAGCTTTCTTT